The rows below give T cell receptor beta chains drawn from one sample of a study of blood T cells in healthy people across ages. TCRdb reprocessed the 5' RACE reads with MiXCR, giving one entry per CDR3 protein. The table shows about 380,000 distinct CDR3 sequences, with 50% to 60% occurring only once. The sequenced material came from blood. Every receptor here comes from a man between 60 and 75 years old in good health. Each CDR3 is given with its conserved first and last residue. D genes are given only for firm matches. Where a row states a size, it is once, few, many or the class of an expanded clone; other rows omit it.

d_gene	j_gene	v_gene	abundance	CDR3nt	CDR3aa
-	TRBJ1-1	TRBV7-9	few	TGTGCCAGCAGCCTGGATCGGAGGAACACTGAAGCTTTCTTT	CASSLDRRNTEAFF
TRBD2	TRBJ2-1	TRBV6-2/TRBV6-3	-	TGTGCCAGCAGTCTCCCAGCGGGAGAGGGGTTCTTC	CASSLPAGEGFF
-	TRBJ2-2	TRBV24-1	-	TGTGCCACCAGTACCGTGAACACCGGGGAGCTGTTTTTT	CATSTVNTGELFF
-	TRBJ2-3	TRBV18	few	TGTGCCAGCTCACCTAGACTGACAGTCACAGATACGCAGTATTTT	CASSPRLTVTDTQYF
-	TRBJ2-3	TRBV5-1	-	TGCGCCAGCAGGGAGCAGCCCACCACAGATACGCAGTATTTT	CASREQPTTDTQYF
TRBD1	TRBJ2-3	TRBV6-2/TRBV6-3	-	TGTGCCAGCAGTATACAGGGGGCGCGCCCAGATACGCAGTATTTT	CASSIQGARPDTQYF
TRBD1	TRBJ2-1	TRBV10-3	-	TGTGCCATCAGCCAGACAGGGGGCCGGAATGAGCAGTTCTTC	CAISQTGGRNEQFF
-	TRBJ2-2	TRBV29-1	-	TGCAGCGGTGGGGGGAACACCGGGGAGCTGTTTTTT	CSGGGNTGELFF
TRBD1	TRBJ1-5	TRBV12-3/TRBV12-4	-	TGTGCCAGCAGTTTGAGGGACAGGCTCTCAATGGGCAATCAGCCCCAGCATTTT	CASSLRDRLSMGNQPQHF
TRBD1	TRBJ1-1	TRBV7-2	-	TGTGCCAGCAGCCCCGGGACAGGGGCCCAGGGGGGCACTGAAGCTTTCTTT	CASSPGTGAQGGTEAFF
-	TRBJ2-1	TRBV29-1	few	TGCAGCGTTCATCCCGACAGGTATTACAATGAGCAGTTCTTC	CSVHPDRYYNEQFF
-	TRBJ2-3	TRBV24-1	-	TGTGCCACCAGTGATTCTCCCCAAAAGTTGGGTGGAGGGCAGTATTTT	CATSDSPQKLGGGQYF
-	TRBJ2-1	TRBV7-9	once	TGTGCCAGCAGCCCAAGCCAGCGGGTGTACAATGAGCAGTTCTTC	CASSPSQRVYNEQFF
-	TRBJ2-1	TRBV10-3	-	TGTGCCATCAGTGAGCCGGTAGTCATGGCTGAGCAGTTCTTC	CAISEPVVMAEQFF
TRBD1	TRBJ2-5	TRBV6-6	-	TGTGCCGGATCGACAGGGGTCAAGACCCAGTACTTC	CAGSTGVKTQYF
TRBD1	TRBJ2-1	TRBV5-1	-	TGCGCCAGCAGCCCCGGGACAGTGGGTGACAATGAGCAGTTCTTC	CASSPGTVGDNEQFF